Below are 27 T cell receptor beta chains sequenced from a single sample in a study of shared clonotypes between healthy human individuals. Assay: immunoSEQ multiplex PCR; the TCRdb copy retains only in-frame clones and omits some. The table has roughly 490,000 clones, 79% seen once; the top ten hold 10% to 15%. The sample comprised PBMCs. The source of these receptors is a woman in her forties in good health. Some clones in this sample may be carry-over from other donors' samples.

The rearrangement joins TRBV14 to TRBJ2-1; D remains ambiguous. The ends were cut back, 4 bases at V and 12 bases at J, with 10 bases in the middle. The CDR3 is 11 residues long. Germline values: CDR1 SGHDN, CDR2 FVKESK. CDR3 in DNA: TGTGCCAGCAGCCCCCGACGGACGCAGTTCTTC. It encodes CASSPRRTQFF.

This chain links TRBV4-3 with TRBJ1-1; D not certain. There are 14 residues in the CDR3. V was shortened by 0 bases and J by 4 bases, with 9 bases between the two germline ends. Germline V gene sequence: CDR1 LGHNA, CDR2 YSLEER. The CDR3 DNA is TGCGCCAGCAGCCAAGAACTCGCGATCACTGAAGCTTTCTTT. Protein: CASSQELAITEAFF.

The rearrangement links TRBV19 to TRBJ2-7; D gene unclear. Germline V gene data show CDR1 as LNHDA and CDR2 as SQIVND (reference sequence). This CDR3 contains 14 residues. The V end lost 6 bases, the J end lost 0 bases, and 12 bases lay between the germline ends. The CDR3 nucleotides read TGTGCCAGTAGAGTATCCAGCGCCTCCTACGAGCAGTACTTC. It is translated as CASRVSSASYEQYF.

The gene calls are TRBV28 and TRBJ1-2; D is uncertain. This CDR3 has 12 amino acids. Trimming stripped 8 bases from V and 2 bases from J, with 9 bases between. Germline values: CDR1 MDHEN, CDR2 SYDVKM. The CDR3 coding sequence is TGTGCCAGCGAAGCGGACAACTATGGCTACACCTTC. Translating it yields CASEADNYGYTF.

DNA of the CDR3: TGTGCCAGCCAACTTGGGCTAGCGGGATCCTACGAGCAGTACTTC. Translated: CASQLGLAGSYEQYF. The chain uses TRBV2 and TRBJ2-7, with TRBD2 identical over 9 bases. CDR3 length: 15 amino acids. With 8 bases clipped from V and 1 base from J, the junction kept 9 bases outside the gene matches. The germline V gene encodes CDR1 SNHLY and CDR2 FYNNEI.

The V and J genes are TRBV4-3 and TRBJ1-1; TRBD1 aligns across 7 bases. The CDR3 has 15 residues. CDR1 and CDR2 (germline): LGHNA, YSLEER. V was pared by 1 base and J by 1 base, with 3 bases of the junction left unmatched. The CDR3, as DNA: TGCGCCAGCAGCCAAGGGGGACAGCCGAACACTGAAGCTTTCTTT. This codes for CASSQGGQPNTEAFF.

The CDR3 bases are TGTGCCAGCTCACGGGCGGGAGCTAGCTACAATGAGCAGTTCTTC. As protein: CASSRAGASYNEQFF. The rearrangement links TRBV18 to TRBJ2-1; 7 nucleotides agree with TRBD2. The CDR3 loop spans 15 amino acids. Germline values: CDR1 KGHSH, CDR2 LQKENI. V lost 4 bases to trimming and J lost 3 bases; unmatched junction nucleotides: 6.

The V and J genes are TRBV28 and TRBJ1-1; tentatively, D is TRBD1 (5 bases). The length of the CDR3 is 16 residues. Germline CDR1 reads MDHEN; CDR2 reads SYDVKM. V lost 8 bases and J 0 bases, leaving 19 bases between the germline ends. The CDR3 sequence is CASPLLGVFMNTEAFF. The CDR3 DNA reads as TGTGCCAGCCCCTTACTAGGGGTCTTCATGAACACTGAAGCTTTCTTT. The full variable domain, in which reference TRBV28 and TRBJ1-1 provide the parts outside the CDR3, is DVKVTQSSRYLVKRTGEKVFLECVQDMDHENMFWYRQDPGLGLRLIYFSYDVKMKEKGDIPEGYSVSREKKERFSLILESASTNQTSMYLCASPLLGVFMNTEAFFGQGTRLTVV.

This clone came up a few times. The chain is built from TRBV29-1 and TRBJ2-3; no firm D call. The germline V gene encodes CDR1 SQVTM and CDR2 ANQGSEA. Trimming took 6 bases from V and 2 from J, leaving 15 bases between them. This CDR3 has 14 amino acids. CDR3: CSVQQPWNTDTQYF. In DNA form, the CDR3 reads TGCAGCGTCCAACAACCTTGGAACACAGATACGCAGTATTTT.

V is TRBV7-3 and J is TRBJ2-1; D is perhaps TRBD1 or TRBD2 (5 bases each). V lost 2 bases and J lost 0, with 8 bases in between. This CDR3 region has 15 residues. CDR1 and CDR2 (germline): SGHTA, FQGTGA. CDR3 sequence (DNA): TGTGCCAGCAGCTTAGGGGGAACCTCCTACAATGAGCAGTTCTTC. Translated, it gives CASSLGGTSYNEQFF.

Regarding this clone: Mismatch with germline at one junction end may stem from a read error. The J gene is TRBJ2-7, the V gene TRBV4-1; 9 bases are shared with TRBD2. CDR3 size: 16 residues. Germline V gene data show CDR1 as MGHRA and CDR2 as YSYEKL. As DNA, the CDR3 is TGCGCCAGCAGCCAATCCTGGGGACTAGCCTCCGACGAGCAGTACTTC. Amino acids: CASSQSWGLASDEQYF.

The V gene is TRBV19, the J gene TRBJ2-3; a possible D gene is TRBD2 (5 bases). The CDR3 sequence is 15 residues long. The germline V gene encodes CDR1 LNHDA and CDR2 SQIVND (reference sequence). Between the trimmed V and J ends, which lost 7 bases and 0 bases, there was a span of 14 bases. The CDR3 reads CASTPDSLSTDTQYF. CDR3 in DNA: TGTGCCAGTACGCCGGACTCCCTTAGCACAGATACGCAGTATTTT.

The V call is TRBV7-2, the J call TRBJ2-2; a possible D gene is TRBD2 (5 bases). The germline CDR1 and CDR2 sequences are SGHTA and FQGNSA. The CDR3 length is 13 residues. V was shortened by 2 bases and J by 5 bases, with 6 bases between the two germline ends. CDR3 bases: TGTGCCAGCAGCTTAACGGGGACCGGGGAGCTGTTTTTT. As protein: CASSLTGTGELFF.

The gene calls are TRBV5-1 and TRBJ2-3; D unclear. CDR3 length equals 15 residues. Germline V lookup: CDR1 SGHRS, CDR2 YFSETQ. Trimming left V 0 bases short and J 1 base short, with 9 bases between. The CDR3 here is CASSLGKDRTDTQYF. CDR3 nucleotides: TGCGCCAGCAGCTTGGGTAAGGATCGCACAGATACGCAGTATTTT.

The chain carries TRBV10-3 and TRBJ2-7; the match to TRBD2 covers 12 bases. V gave up 8 bases and J gave up 5 bases; unmatched junction bases: 13. Germline CDR1 is ENHRY and CDR2 is SYGVKD. This CDR3 spans 16 amino acids. Here the CDR3 reads CAIGGRGTSGLNEQYF. CDR3 sequence (DNA): TGTGCCATCGGGGGGCGGGGGACTAGCGGGCTCAACGAGCAGTACTTC.

This clone appeared once. This chain links TRBV27 with TRBJ2-7, with D perhaps matching TRBD1 (6 bases). Trimming cost V 3 bases and J 5 bases, with 14 bases left between them. CDR3 length: 14 amino acids. Looked up from germline, CDR1 is MNHEY and CDR2 is SMNVEV (reference sequence). The CDR3 DNA reads TGTGCCAGCAGTTTTGGCCAGGGGTTGGACGAGCAGTACTTC. Its protein product is CASSFGQGLDEQYF.

The gene calls are TRBV5-6 and TRBJ2-5; 9 nucleotides line up with TRBD1. The CDR3 totals 16 residues. Germline CDR1 SGHDT, CDR2 YYEEEE. The V segment lost 4 bases and the J segment 5 bases; nucleotides outside the gene matches: 12. CDR3 DNA: TGTGCCAGCAGCCCGCAACAGGGGGCGCGCGGGGAGACCCAGTACTTC. The encoded protein is CASSPQQGARGETQYF.

This chain uses TRBV5-1 with TRBJ2-6; D is unresolved. The CDR3 contains 14 residues. Germline V CDR1 and CDR2: SGHRS, YFSETQ. Deletions cut 4 bases from V and 0 bases from J, with 5 bases between. The CDR3, as DNA: TGCGCCAGCAGCGTCTCCTCTGGGGCCAACGTCCTGACTTTC. It specifies CASSVSSGANVLTF.

The chain has TRBV7-9 and TRBJ2-1; TRBD2 aligns across 8 bases. Germline loops: CDR1 SEHNR, CDR2 FQNEAQ (reference sequence). There are 17 residues in the CDR3. J was trimmed by 3 bases and V by 1 base; bases with no gene match: 8. The CDR3 reads CASSLVSSGQGYNEQFF. The DNA for the CDR3 is TGTGCCAGCAGCTTAGTGTCTAGCGGGCAGGGCTACAATGAGCAGTTCTTC.

This chain connects TRBV19 to TRBJ1-3; a weak D match, TRBD1 (6 bases). Germline loops: CDR1 LNHDA, CDR2 SQIVND (reference sequence). The CDR3 is 16 amino acids. Trimming took 6 bases from V and 0 from J, leaving 15 bases between them. The CDR3 DNA reads as TGTGCCAGTAGAGACAGGCTCTTGATCTCTGGAAACACCATATATTTT. Its protein product is CASRDRLLISGNTIYF.

This chain uses TRBV2 with TRBJ2-7, with 9 bases fitting TRBD2. This CDR3 comprises 14 residues. CDR1 SNHLY and CDR2 FYNNEI come from the germline V gene. V was clipped by 4 bases and J by 6 bases; unmatched bases: 7. The CDR3 coding sequence is TGTGCCAGCAGTGTAGCGGGAGAGTTATCCGAGCAGTACTTC. It is translated as CASSVAGELSEQYF.

The V gene is TRBV5-1, the J gene TRBJ2-1; the match to TRBD2 covers 9 bases. Germline-derived CDR1 and CDR2 are SGHRS and YFSETQ. This CDR3 is 16 amino acids long. V was pared by 3 bases and J by 7 bases, with 11 bases of the junction left unmatched. The CDR3 bases are TGCGCCAGCAGCTGGCAGCCTAGCGGGAAGGAAAATGAGCAGTTCTTC. Translating gives CASSWQPSGKENEQFF. The full variable domain, its missing parts supplied by reference TRBV5-1 and TRBJ2-1, is KAGVTQTPRYLIKTRGQQVTLSCSPISGHRSVSWYQQTPGQGLQFLFEYFSETQRNKGNFPGRFSGRQFSNSRSEMNVSTLELGDSALYLCASSWQPSGKENEQFFGPGTRLTVL.

This chain uses TRBV5-5 with TRBJ1-3; TRBD1 might be the D (5 bases). This CDR3 is built from 15 residues. CDR1 and CDR2 (germline): SGHKS, YYEKEE (reference sequence). With 4 bases removed from V and 0 bases from J, the gap between germline ends came to 11 bases. CDR3 protein: CASSPGLSSGNTIYF. For the CDR3, the DNA is TGTGCCAGCAGCCCGGGACTTAGCTCTGGAAACACCATATATTTT. Using reference TRBV5-5 and TRBJ1-3 for the parts outside the CDR3, the full variable domain is DAGVTQSPTHLIKTRGQQVTLRCSPISGHKSVSWYQQVLGQGPQFIFQYYEKEERGRGNFPDRFSARQFPNYSSELNVNALLLGDSALYLCASSPGLSSGNTIYFGEGSWLTVV.

This clone has just one count. The rearrangement uses TRBV28 and TRBJ2-4; TRBD2 matches 7 bases. The CDR3 length is 15 residues. J lost 3 bases, V lost 4 bases, and 6 bases had no gene match. Germline-derived CDR1 and CDR2 are MDHEN and SYDVKM. The CDR3 here is CASSSVTSNKNIQYF. In DNA form, the CDR3 reads TGTGCCAGCAGTTCGGTGACTAGCAACAAAAACATTCAGTACTTC.

The rearrangement links TRBV29-1 to TRBJ2-7; 11 bases align to TRBD2. CDR1 and CDR2 from the germline V gene are SQVTM and ANQGSEA. Trimming cost V 4 bases and J 6 bases; bases outside gene matches: 14. The CDR3 runs to 16 residues. The CDR3 sequence is CSVGELAGDALGEQYF. CDR3 coding DNA: TGCAGCGTTGGAGAACTAGCGGGAGACGCTCTGGGCGAGCAGTACTTC.

This clone is a singleton in its sample. This chain uses TRBV5-1 with TRBJ2-5; 15 nucleotides line up with TRBD2. The CDR3 loop spans 19 amino acids. CDR1 is SGHRS and CDR2 is YFSETQ in the germline V gene. Trimming at V came to 0 bases and at J to 0 bases, leaving 6 bases not matched to a gene. The CDR3 loop reads CASSLAWTSGRDNQETQYF. The DNA of the CDR3 is TGCGCCAGCAGCTTGGCCTGGACTAGCGGGAGGGATAACCAAGAGACCCAGTACTTC.

This clone was detected only once. The J gene is TRBJ2-1, the V gene TRBV2; 7 bases agree with TRBD2. After removal of 4 bases from V and 11 bases from J, the junction contained 14 bases not matched to a gene. Germline CDR1 SNHLY, CDR2 FYNNEI. The CDR3 has 15 amino acids. The CDR3: CASSAYREVGGKQFF. The CDR3 DNA reads TGTGCCAGCAGTGCTTATCGGGAGGTCGGAGGGAAGCAGTTCTTC.